This TCR beta chain is from a study of T cell changes during pregnancy in multiple sclerosis. Produced via immunoSEQ multiplex PCR; TCRdb's table is partial and in-frame only. The sample holds 35,000 to 50,000 clones; about 88% are singletons and the top ten take 1.2%. Germline V gene sequence: CDR1 MDHEN, CDR2 SYDVKM. The CDR3 runs 16 residues. V shed 4 bases and J 2 bases; nucleotides not matched to a gene: 5. This receptor was identified in a female donor with multiple sclerosis, enrolled in a pregnancy study. V gene TRBV28 combines with J gene TRBJ2-3, with 11 bases fitting TRBD2. The source was CD4+ T cells from peripheral blood mononuclear cells, collected after pregnancy. The CDR3 DNA reads TGTGCCAGCAGTTCCAGACTAGCGGGATCCACAGATACGCAGTATTTT. Protein: CASSSRLAGSTDTQYF.